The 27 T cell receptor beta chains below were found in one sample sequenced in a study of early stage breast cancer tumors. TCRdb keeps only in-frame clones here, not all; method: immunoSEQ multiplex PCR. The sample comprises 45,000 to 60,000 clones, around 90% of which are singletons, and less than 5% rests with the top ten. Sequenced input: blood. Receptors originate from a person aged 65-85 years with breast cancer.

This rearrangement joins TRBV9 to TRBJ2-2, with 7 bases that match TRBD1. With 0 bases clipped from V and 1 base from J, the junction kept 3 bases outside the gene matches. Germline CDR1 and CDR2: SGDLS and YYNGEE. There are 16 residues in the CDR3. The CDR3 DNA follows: TGTGCCAGCAGCGTAGGGGGACAGTGGAACACCGGGGAGCTGTTTTTT. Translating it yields CASSVGGQWNTGELFF.

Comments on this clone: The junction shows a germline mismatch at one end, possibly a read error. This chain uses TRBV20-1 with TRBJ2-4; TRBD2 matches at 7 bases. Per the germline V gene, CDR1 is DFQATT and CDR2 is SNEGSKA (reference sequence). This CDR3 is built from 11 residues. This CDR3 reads CSARAGLGNFF. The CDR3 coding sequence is TGCAGTGCTAGGGCCGGACTAGGGAATTTCTTC.

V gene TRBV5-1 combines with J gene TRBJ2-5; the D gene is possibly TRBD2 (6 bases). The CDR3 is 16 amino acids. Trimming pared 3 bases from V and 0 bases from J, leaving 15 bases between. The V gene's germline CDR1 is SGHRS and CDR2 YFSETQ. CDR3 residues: CASSSGVGGYQETQYF. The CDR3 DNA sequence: TGCGCCAGCAGCTCGGGGGTAGGAGGGTACCAAGAGACCCAGTACTTC. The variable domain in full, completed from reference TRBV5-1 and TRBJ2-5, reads KAGVTQTPRYLIKTRGQQVTLSCSPISGHRSVSWYQQTPGQGLQFLFEYFSETQRNKGNFPGRFSGRQFSNSRSEMNVSTLELGDSALYLCASSSGVGGYQETQYFGPGTRLLVL.

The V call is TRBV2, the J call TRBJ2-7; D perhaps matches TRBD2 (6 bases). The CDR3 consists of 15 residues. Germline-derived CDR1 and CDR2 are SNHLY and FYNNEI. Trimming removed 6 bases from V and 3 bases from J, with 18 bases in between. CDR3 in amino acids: CASRSSSGPFYEQYF. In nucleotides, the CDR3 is TGTGCCAGCAGGTCCTCGAGCGGGCCTTTCTACGAGCAGTACTTC. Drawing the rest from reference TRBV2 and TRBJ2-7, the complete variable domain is EPEVTQTPSHQVTQMGQEVILRCVPISNHLYFYWYRQILGQKVEFLVSFYNNEISEKSEIFDDQFSVERPDGSNFTLKIRSTKLEDSAMYFCASRSSSGPFYEQYFGPGTRLTVT.

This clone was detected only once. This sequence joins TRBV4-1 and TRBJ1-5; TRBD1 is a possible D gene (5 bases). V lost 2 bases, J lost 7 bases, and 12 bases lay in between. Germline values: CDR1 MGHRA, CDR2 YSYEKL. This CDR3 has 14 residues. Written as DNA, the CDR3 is TGCGCCAGCAGCCAAAGGGGCCAGGCCCAGCCCCAGCATTTT. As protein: CASSQRGQAQPQHF.

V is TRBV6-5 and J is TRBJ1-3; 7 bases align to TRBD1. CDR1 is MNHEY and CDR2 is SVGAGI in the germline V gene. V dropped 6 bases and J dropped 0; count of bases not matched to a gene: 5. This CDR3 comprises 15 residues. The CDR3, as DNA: TGTGCCAGCAGACCAGGGGGACCCTCTGGAAACACCATATATTTT. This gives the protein CASRPGGPSGNTIYF.

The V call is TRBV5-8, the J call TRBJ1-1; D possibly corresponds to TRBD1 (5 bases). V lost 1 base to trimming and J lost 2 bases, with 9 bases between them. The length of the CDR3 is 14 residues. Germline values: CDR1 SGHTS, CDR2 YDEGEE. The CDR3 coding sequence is TGTGCCAGCAGCTTGTCAACAGGCAACACTGAAGCTTTCTTT. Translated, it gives CASSLSTGNTEAFF.

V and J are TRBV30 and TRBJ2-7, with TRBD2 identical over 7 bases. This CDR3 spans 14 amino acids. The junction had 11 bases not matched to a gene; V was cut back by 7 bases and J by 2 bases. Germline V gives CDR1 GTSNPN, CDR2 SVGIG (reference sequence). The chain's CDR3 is CASKSGTVPYEQYF. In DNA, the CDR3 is TGTGCCTCCAAAAGCGGGACGGTGCCCTACGAGCAGTACTTC.

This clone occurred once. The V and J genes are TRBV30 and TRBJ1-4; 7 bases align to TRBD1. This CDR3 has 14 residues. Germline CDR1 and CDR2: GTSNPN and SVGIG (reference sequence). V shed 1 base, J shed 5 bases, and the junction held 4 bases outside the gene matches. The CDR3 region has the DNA TGTGCCTGGAGTGGGGACAGCGTCAATGAAAAACTGTTTTTT. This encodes CAWSGDSVNEKLFF.

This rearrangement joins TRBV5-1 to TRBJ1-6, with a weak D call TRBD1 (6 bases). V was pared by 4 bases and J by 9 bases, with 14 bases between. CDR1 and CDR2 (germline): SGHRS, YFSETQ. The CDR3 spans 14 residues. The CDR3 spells CASSPQGQSSPLHF. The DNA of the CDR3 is TGCGCCAGCAGCCCCCAGGGGCAAAGTTCACCCCTCCACTTT.

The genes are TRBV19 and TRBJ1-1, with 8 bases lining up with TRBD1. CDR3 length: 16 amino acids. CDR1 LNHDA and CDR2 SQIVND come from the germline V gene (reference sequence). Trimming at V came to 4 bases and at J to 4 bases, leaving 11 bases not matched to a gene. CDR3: CASSTLRGQGGTEAFF. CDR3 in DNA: TGTGCCAGTAGTACCCTCCGCGGACAGGGAGGCACTGAAGCTTTCTTT.

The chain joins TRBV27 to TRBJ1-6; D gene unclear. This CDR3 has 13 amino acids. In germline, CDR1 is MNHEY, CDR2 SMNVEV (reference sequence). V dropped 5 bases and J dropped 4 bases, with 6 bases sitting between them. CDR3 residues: CASSLRYNSPLHF. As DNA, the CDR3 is TGTGCCAGCAGTCTACGTTATAATTCACCCCTCCACTTT.

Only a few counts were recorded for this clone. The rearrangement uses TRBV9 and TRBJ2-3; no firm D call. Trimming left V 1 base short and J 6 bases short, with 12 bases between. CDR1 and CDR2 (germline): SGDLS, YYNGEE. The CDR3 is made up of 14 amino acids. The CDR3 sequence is CASSVSQSRDTQYF. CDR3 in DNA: TGTGCCAGCAGCGTATCCCAAAGCCGGGATACGCAGTATTTT. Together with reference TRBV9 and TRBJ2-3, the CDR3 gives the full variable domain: DSGVTQTPKHLITATGQRVTLRCSPRSGDLSVYWYQQSLDQGLQFLIQYYNGEERAKGNILERFSAQQFPDLHSELNLSSLELGDSALYFCASSVSQSRDTQYFGPGTRLTVL.

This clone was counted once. The CDR3 DNA follows: TGTGCCAGCAGCGCCCGGACAGGGGAGTTGACTGAAGCTTTCTTT. The encoded protein is CASSARTGELTEAFF. The genes are TRBV9 and TRBJ1-1; 9 bases agree with TRBD1. The V and J ends lost 3 bases and 5 bases, in that order; junction bases with no gene match: 8. The CDR3 runs 15 residues. CDR1 SGDLS and CDR2 YYNGEE come from the germline V gene.

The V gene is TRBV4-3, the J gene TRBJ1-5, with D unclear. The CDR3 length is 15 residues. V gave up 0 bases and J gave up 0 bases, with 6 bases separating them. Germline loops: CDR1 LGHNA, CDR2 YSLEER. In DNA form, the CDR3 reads TGCGCCAGCAGCCAAGAGGACTCTAGCAATCAGCCCCAGCATTTT. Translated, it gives CASSQEDSSNQPQHF.

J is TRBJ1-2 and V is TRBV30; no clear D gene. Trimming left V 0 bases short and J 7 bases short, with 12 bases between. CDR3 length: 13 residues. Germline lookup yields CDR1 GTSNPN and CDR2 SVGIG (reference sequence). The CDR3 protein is CAWSVGVRGGYTF. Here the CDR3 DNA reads TGTGCCTGGAGTGTGGGAGTTCGGGGTGGCTACACCTTC.

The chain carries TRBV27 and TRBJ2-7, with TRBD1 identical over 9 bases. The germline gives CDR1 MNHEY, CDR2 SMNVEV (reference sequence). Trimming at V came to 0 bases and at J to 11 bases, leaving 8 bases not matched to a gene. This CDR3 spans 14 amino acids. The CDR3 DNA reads TGTGCCAGCAGTTTATCGGTCGGGACAGGGTACAAGTACTTC. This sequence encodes CASSLSVGTGYKYF.

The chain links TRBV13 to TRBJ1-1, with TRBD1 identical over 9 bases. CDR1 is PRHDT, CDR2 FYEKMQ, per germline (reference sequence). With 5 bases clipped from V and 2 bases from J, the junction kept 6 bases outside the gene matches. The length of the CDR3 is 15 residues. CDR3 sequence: CASSLLDRGNTEAFF. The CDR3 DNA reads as TGTGCCAGCAGCCTGTTGGACAGGGGCAACACTGAAGCTTTCTTT.

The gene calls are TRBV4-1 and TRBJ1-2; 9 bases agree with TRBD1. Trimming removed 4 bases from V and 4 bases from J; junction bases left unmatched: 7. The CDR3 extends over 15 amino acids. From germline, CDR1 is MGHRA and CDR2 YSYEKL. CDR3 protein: CASSPSTGGSYGYTF. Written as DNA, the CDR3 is TGCGCCAGCAGCCCTTCGACAGGGGGGTCCTATGGCTACACCTTC.

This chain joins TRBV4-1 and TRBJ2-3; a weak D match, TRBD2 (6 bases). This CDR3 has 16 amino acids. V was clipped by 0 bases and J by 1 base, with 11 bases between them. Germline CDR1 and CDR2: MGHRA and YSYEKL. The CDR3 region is CASSQDPGVGTDTQYF. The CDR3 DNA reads TGCGCCAGCAGCCAAGACCCGGGGGTTGGCACAGATACGCAGTATTTT.

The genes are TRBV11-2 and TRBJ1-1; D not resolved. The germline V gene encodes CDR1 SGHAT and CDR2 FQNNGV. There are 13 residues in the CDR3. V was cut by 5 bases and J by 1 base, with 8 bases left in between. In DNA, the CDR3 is TGTGCCAGCAGCCCTTCGGGGAACACTGAAGCTTTCTTT. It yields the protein CASSPSGNTEAFF.

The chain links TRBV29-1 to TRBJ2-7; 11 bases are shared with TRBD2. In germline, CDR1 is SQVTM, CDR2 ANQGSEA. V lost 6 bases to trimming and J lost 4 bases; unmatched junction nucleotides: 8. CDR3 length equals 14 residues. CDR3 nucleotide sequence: TGCAGCGTCCTGGGGCTAGCGGGGGGTTACGAGCAGTACTTC. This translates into CSVLGLAGGYEQYF.

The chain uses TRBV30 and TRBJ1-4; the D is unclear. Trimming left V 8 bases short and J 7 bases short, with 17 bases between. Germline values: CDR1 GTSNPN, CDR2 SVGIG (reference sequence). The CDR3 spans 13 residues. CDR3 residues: CAPTGSIVEKLFF. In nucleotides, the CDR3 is TGTGCCCCGACGGGGTCGATCGTTGAAAAACTGTTTTTT.

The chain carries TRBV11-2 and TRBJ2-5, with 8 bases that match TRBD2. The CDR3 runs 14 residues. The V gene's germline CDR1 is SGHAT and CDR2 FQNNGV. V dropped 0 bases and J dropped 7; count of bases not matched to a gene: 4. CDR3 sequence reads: CASSLDGGAGTQYF. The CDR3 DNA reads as TGTGCCAGCAGCTTAGACGGGGGGGCCGGGACCCAGTACTTC.

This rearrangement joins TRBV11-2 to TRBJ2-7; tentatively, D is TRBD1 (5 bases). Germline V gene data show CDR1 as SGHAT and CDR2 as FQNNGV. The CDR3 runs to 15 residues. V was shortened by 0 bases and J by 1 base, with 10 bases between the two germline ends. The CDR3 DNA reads TGTGCCAGCAGCTTAGAGGACATGGGATCCTACGAGCAGTACTTC. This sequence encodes CASSLEDMGSYEQYF.

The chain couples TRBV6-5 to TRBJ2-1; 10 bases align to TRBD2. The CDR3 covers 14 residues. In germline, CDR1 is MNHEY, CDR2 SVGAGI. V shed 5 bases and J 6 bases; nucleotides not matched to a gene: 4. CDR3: CASSTRTSGNEQFF. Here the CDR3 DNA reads TGTGCCAGCAGTACACGGACTAGCGGCAATGAGCAGTTCTTC.

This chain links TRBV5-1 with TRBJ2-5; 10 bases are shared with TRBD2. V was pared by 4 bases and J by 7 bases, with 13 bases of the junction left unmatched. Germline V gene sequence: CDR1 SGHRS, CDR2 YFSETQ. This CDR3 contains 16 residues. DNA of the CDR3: TGCGCCAGCAGCAGCCCAGGGCTAGCGGGGGTCGGGACCCAGTACTTC. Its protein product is CASSSPGLAGVGTQYF.